This is a list of T cell receptor beta chains from one sample in a study of long-term antiretroviral therapy in people with HIV. The assay was immunoSEQ multiplex PCR, and TCRdb's table has in-frame clones only and misses some. Here the sample spans 25,000 to 35,000 clones, 96% being singletons. The starting material was unsorted PBMCs, obtained 6.5 to 6.9 years after starting antiretroviral therapy. Source of these receptors: a man aged 30 to 45 with HIV. The CDR3 runs from the conserved cysteine through the conserved F or W. The D gene is left open where the match is weak. Not all rows give a size; the values are once, few, many and, for expanded clones, a class.

D,V,J,size,CDR3,DNA
.,TRBV11-2,TRBJ2-7,.,CATRADRRSYEQYF,TGTGCCACCAGAGCCGACAGACGCTCCTACGAGCAGTACTTC
.,TRBV7-2,TRBJ2-4,.,CASSLGLARKGIQYF,TGTGCCAGCAGCTTAGGCCTAGCGAGGAAGGGCATTCAGTACTTC
.,TRBV5-5,TRBJ2-5,.,CASSLRETQYF,TGTGCCAGCAGCCTACGGGAGACCCAGTACTTC
.,TRBV7-8,TRBJ2-3,.,CASSGLTTDTQYF,TGTGCCAGCTCGGGACTTACCACAGATACGCAGTATTTT
TRBD2,TRBV29-1,TRBJ2-1,.,CSVERTSGNSYNEQFF,TGCAGCGTTGAGAGGACTAGCGGGAATTCCTACAATGAGCAGTTCTTC
.,TRBV15,TRBJ1-2,.,CATSRDLNSHPYGYTF,TGTGCCACCAGCAGAGATCTTAACAGCCACCCCTATGGCTACACCTTC
.,TRBV7-9,TRBJ2-1,.,CASSVTEQFF,TGTGCCAGCAGCGTAACTGAGCAGTTCTTC
TRBD1,TRBV5-1,TRBJ2-7,.,CASSSDIRDRGYEQYF,TGCGCCAGCAGCTCTGACATCCGGGACAGGGGCTACGAGCAGTACTTC
TRBD1,TRBV7-9,TRBJ1-6,.,CASSYNRGWDSPLHF,TGTGCCAGCAGTTACAACAGGGGATGGGATTCACCCCTCCACTTT
.,TRBV6-6,TRBJ1-5,.,CASRGGNQPQHF,TGTGCCAGCCGGGGCGGGAATCAGCCCCAGCATTTT
TRBD1,TRBV19,TRBJ1-5,.,CASSPGTASNQPQHF,TGTGCCAGTAGTCCTGGGACAGCTAGCAATCAGCCCCAGCATTTT
.,TRBV4-1,TRBJ2-7,.,CASSQYYGDPYEQYF,TGCGCCAGCAGCCAATACTATGGGGACCCCTACGAGCAGTACTTC
.,TRBV29-1,TRBJ1-1,.,CSADRANTEAFF,TGCAGCGCCGACAGAGCGAACACTGAAGCTTTCTTT
.,TRBV7-7,TRBJ2-5,.,CASSLAGDETQYF,TGTGCTAGCAGCTTAGCAGGGGACGAGACCCAGTACTTC
.,TRBV14,TRBJ1-2,.,CASSQVQTNYGYTF,TGTGCCAGCAGCCAGGTACAGACTAACTATGGCTACACCTTC
.,TRBV2,TRBJ2-3,.,CASSESRRDSSTDTQYF,TGTGCCAGCAGTGAGAGTAGGAGGGACTCTTCCACAGATACGCAGTATTTT
.,TRBV6-1,TRBJ1-5,.,CASSGVHQHF,TGTGCCAGCAGTGGGGTTCACCAGCATTTT
.,TRBV18,TRBJ1-5,.,CASSQTPVGDSNQPQHF,TGTGCCAGCTCACAAACCCCGGTCGGAGATAGCAATCAGCCCCAGCATTTT
.,TRBV5-8,TRBJ2-7,.,CASSSAREQYF,TGTGCCAGCAGCTCTGCCCGCGAGCAGTACTTC
TRBD2,TRBV2,TRBJ2-7,.,CASTGQREDPSYEQYF,TGTGCCAGCACGGGTCAGCGGGAGGACCCGTCCTACGAGCAGTACTTC
.,TRBV11-2,TRBJ2-3,.,CASSLEIQADTQYF,TGTGCCAGCAGCTTAGAAATACAGGCAGATACGCAGTATTTT
.,TRBV7-9,TRBJ2-1,.,CASSLVAGRAETGGEQFF,TGTGCCAGCAGCTTAGTGGCTGGCAGGGCGGAGACGGGCGGTGAGCAGTTCTTC
TRBD2,TRBV9,TRBJ2-1,once,CASSVSSGRGNEQFF,TGTGCCAGCAGCGTATCTAGCGGGAGGGGCAATGAGCAGTTCTTC
.,TRBV7-9,TRBJ2-3,.,CASSFGGDTQYF,TGTGCCAGCAGTTTCGGAGGCGATACGCAGTATTTT
.,TRBV27,TRBJ2-7,.,CASISRGYEQYF,TGTGCCAGCATCTCGCGCGGTTACGAGCAGTACTTC
.,TRBV4-1,TRBJ1-2,.,CASSQETETYGYTF,TGCGCCAGCAGCCAAGAGACGGAAACCTATGGCTACACCTTC
.,TRBV6-5,TRBJ2-7,.,CASSYGLTNSYEQYF,TGTGCCAGCAGTTACGGGCTGACTAACTCCTACGAGCAGTACTTC
.,TRBV6-5,TRBJ1-5,few,CASSYKPGVQPQHF,TGTGCCAGCAGTTACAAACCAGGGGTTCAGCCCCAGCATTTT
.,TRBV4-3,TRBJ2-7,.,CASSQERVYEQYF,TGCGCCAGCAGCCAAGAAAGGGTCTACGAGCAGTACTTC
.,TRBV9,TRBJ1-1,.,CASSVAGEGEAFF,TGTGCCAGCAGCGTGGCGGGGGAGGGAGAAGCTTTCTTT
.,TRBV12-2,TRBJ2-1,once,CASRPRTRTIVNDEQFF,TGTGCAAGTCGCCCCAGAACTAGGACCATTGTGAACGATGAGCAGTTCTTC
TRBD1,TRBV7-6,TRBJ2-2,.,CATTPTGLSTGELFF,TGTGCCACCACCCCGACAGGGCTGAGCACCGGGGAGCTGTTTTTT
.,TRBV30,TRBJ2-1,.,CAWRGAYNEQFF,TGTGCCTGGAGGGGCGCCTACAATGAGCAGTTCTTC
.,TRBV19,TRBJ2-7,.,CASRSGDKQYF,TGTGCCAGTAGATCAGGGGACAAGCAGTACTTC
TRBD1,TRBV7-9,TRBJ2-3,.,CASSVGQGTVDTQYF,TGTGCCAGCAGCGTGGGACAGGGGACCGTCGATACGCAGTATTTT
.,TRBV11-2,TRBJ2-7,few,CASSLGADSYEQYF,TGTGCCAGCAGCTTAGGGGCCGATAGCTACGAGCAGTACTTC